Below, 14 T cell receptor beta chains from the same sample are listed, as sequenced in a study of shared clonotypes between healthy human individuals. Clones were read by immunoSEQ multiplex PCR, and TCRdb kept only the in-frame ones, dropping some. The table has roughly 2.4 million clones, approximately 95% seen once. Sequencing used naive CD4+ T cells sorted from blood. The subset denotes: CD45RA+ positively selected. All receptors come from a man between 18 and 29 years old in good health.

The chain combines TRBV7-9 with TRBJ2-7, with D possibly being TRBD1 (6 bases). Trimming took off 5 bases at V and 5 bases at J, with 19 bases between the two ends. The CDR3 contains 15 residues. Germline loops: CDR1 SEHNR, CDR2 FQNEAQ (reference sequence). The CDR3 DNA reads as TGTGCCAGCAGCCCGACAGGATCCCAAGTAGACGAGCAGTACTTC. Protein sequence: CASSPTGSQVDEQYF.

The chain joins TRBV30 to TRBJ1-2; TRBD1 matches 7 bases. This CDR3 has 13 residues. Per germline, CDR1 GTSNPN and CDR2 SVGIG (reference sequence). Trimming took 0 bases from V and 7 from J; bases not matched to a gene: 5. CDR3 sequence: CAWSVRTGAGYTF. As DNA, the CDR3 is TGTGCCTGGAGTGTAAGAACAGGGGCTGGCTACACCTTC.

CDR3 residues: CASSFGTGELFF. As DNA, the CDR3 is TGTGCCAGCAGCTTCGGGACCGGGGAGCTGTTTTTT. The J gene is TRBJ2-2, the V gene TRBV7-6; D is ambiguous. Germline V gene sequence: CDR1 SGHVS, CDR2 FNYEAQ. CDR3 length: 12 amino acids. Trimming left V 3 bases short and J 5 bases short, with 4 bases between.

V and J are TRBV2 and TRBJ2-7; D remains unclear. V gave up 9 bases and J gave up 4 bases, with 22 bases separating them. The CDR3 is 15 residues long. Germline CDR1 is SNHLY and CDR2 is FYNNEI. In DNA form, the CDR3 reads TGTGCCAGTCAGCAGTGGTACGGTCCGGCTTACGAGCAGTACTTC. Translating gives CASQQWYGPAYEQYF.

In this sample, this clone turned up a few times. This chain uses TRBV10-3 with TRBJ1-1, with 7 positions matching TRBD1. Germline CDR1 ENHRY, CDR2 SYGVKD. The CDR3 is 13 residues long. The trim removed 6 bases at V and 4 bases at J, leaving 5 bases unmatched. CDR3 loop: CAISKGAGTEAFF. CDR3 nucleotides: TGTGCCATCAGCAAGGGGGCGGGCACTGAAGCTTTCTTT.

The gene calls are TRBV9 and TRBJ1-4; a possible D gene is TRBD1 (6 bases). The CDR3 is made up of 16 amino acids. V lost 4 bases and J 1 base, leaving 14 bases between the germline ends. The germline V gene has CDR1 SGDLS and CDR2 YYNGEE. This CDR3 reads CASSPDPQGTNEKLFF. Here the CDR3 DNA reads TGTGCCAGCAGCCCTGACCCACAGGGAACTAATGAAAAACTGTTTTTT.

The chain joins TRBV27 to TRBJ1-6; D gene unclear. The CDR3 is 20 residues long. Germline CDR1 MNHEY, CDR2 SMNVEV (reference sequence). The V gene lost 3 bases and the J gene lost 0 bases, with 21 bases spanning the gap. Here the CDR3 DNA reads TGTGCCAGCAGTTTGAAGAGTCCGGACCTATTAAGCTCCTATAATTCACCCCTCCACTTT. It translates to CASSLKSPDLLSSYNSPLHF.

This clone was detected only once. The CDR3 sequence is CASSLGSSLAKNIQYF. CDR3 DNA sequence: TGTGCCAGCAGCTTGGGGTCTTCCCTAGCCAAAAACATTCAGTACTTC. The rearrangement joins TRBV5-4 to TRBJ2-4; D is unresolved. CDR1 and CDR2 (germline): SGHNT, YYREEE (reference sequence). This CDR3 spans 16 amino acids. Trimming pared 0 bases from V and 0 bases from J, leaving 10 bases between.

The chain couples TRBV7-6 to TRBJ2-7, with a possible D match to TRBD1 (6 bases). The length of the CDR3 is 14 residues. V lost 5 bases and J lost 0, with 11 bases in between. CDR1 is SGHVS and CDR2 is FNYEAQ in the germline V gene. CDR3 residues: CASSPTGSSYEQYF. Written as DNA, the CDR3 is TGTGCCAGCAGCCCCACAGGGAGCTCCTACGAGCAGTACTTC.

The V and J genes are TRBV9 and TRBJ1-6, with D possibly TRBD1 on 5 matching bases. V lost 0 bases and J 14 bases, leaving 15 bases between the germline ends. This CDR3 spans 14 amino acids. Germline lookup yields CDR1 SGDLS and CDR2 YYNGEE. The CDR3 loop is CASSVVALGGALHF. CDR3 nucleotide sequence: TGTGCCAGCAGCGTAGTAGCCCTTGGGGGAGCCCTCCACTTT.

V is TRBV4-3 and J is TRBJ1-3; D remains unclear. The CDR3 spans 17 residues. V dropped 0 bases and J dropped 2 bases, with 14 bases sitting between them. In germline, CDR1 is LGHNA, CDR2 YSLEER. CDR3 sequence reads: CASSQESGYEAGNTIYF. DNA for the CDR3: TGCGCCAGCAGCCAAGAAAGCGGCTACGAAGCTGGAAACACCATATATTTT.

Details on this clone: Other DNA sequences in this specimen translate into the identical CDR3. The chain employs TRBV30 and TRBJ2-1, with TRBD2 identical over 14 bases. After removal of 1 base from V and 7 bases from J, the junction contained 3 bases not matched to a gene. The V gene's germline CDR1 is GTSNPN and CDR2 SVGIG (reference sequence). CDR3 length: 15 amino acids. The CDR3 spells CAWSEGLAGGNEQFF. Written as DNA, the CDR3 is TGTGCCTGGAGTGAAGGACTAGCGGGAGGTAATGAGCAGTTCTTC.

This chain uses TRBV2 with TRBJ2-3; D gene unclear. Germline CDR1 SNHLY, CDR2 FYNNEI. The germline V and J ends were trimmed by 5 bases and 1 base, with 13 bases remaining between them. CDR3 length equals 15 residues. The CDR3 region has the DNA TGTGCCAGCAGTCCGGGCTTTCTTGGCACAGATACGCAGTATTTT. Translation gives CASSPGFLGTDTQYF.

The V gene is TRBV9, the J gene TRBJ1-6; D is undetermined. Looked up from germline, CDR1 is SGDLS and CDR2 is YYNGEE. Trimming shortened V by 0 bases and J by 1 base, and 8 bases separated the two germline ends. The CDR3 has 16 residues. For the CDR3, the DNA is TGTGCCAGCAGCGTAGAGCCCGGATCCTATAATTCACCCCTCCACTTT. Its protein product is CASSVEPGSYNSPLHF. Based on the CDR3 plus reference TRBV9 and TRBJ1-6, the full variable domain is DSGVTQTPKHLITATGQRVTLRCSPRSGDLSVYWYQQSLDQGLQFLIQYYNGEERAKGNILERFSAQQFPDLHSELNLSSLELGDSALYFCASSVEPGSYNSPLHFGNGTRLTVT.